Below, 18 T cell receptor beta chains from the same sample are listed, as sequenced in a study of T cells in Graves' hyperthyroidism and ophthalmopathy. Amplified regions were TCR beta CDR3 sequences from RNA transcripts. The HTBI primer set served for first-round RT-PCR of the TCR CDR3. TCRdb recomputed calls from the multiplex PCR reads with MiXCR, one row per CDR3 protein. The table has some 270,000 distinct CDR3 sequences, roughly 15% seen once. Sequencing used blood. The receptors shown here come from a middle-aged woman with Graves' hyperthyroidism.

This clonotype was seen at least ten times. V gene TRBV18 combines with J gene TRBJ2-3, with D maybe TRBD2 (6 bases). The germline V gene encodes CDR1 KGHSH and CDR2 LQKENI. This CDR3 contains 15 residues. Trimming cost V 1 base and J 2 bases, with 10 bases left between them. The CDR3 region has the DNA TGTGCCAGCTCACCACTGCGGGGCTCCACAGATACGCAGTATTTT. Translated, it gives CASSPLRGSTDTQYF.

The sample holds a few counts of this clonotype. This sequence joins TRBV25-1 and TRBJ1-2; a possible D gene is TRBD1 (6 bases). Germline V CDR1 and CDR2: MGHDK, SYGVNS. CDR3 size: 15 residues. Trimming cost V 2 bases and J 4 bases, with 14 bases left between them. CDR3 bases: TGTGCCAGCAGTGAACAGTCCGGGGACACCTATGGCTACACCTTC. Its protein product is CASSEQSGDTYGYTF.

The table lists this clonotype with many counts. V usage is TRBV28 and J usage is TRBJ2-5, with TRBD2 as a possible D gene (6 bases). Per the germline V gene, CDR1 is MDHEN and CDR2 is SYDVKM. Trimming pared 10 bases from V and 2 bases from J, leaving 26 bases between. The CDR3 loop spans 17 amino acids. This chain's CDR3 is CATLTGQLAWHQETQYF. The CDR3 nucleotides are TGTGCCACCCTCACCGGGCAACTAGCATGGCATCAAGAGACCCAGTACTTC.

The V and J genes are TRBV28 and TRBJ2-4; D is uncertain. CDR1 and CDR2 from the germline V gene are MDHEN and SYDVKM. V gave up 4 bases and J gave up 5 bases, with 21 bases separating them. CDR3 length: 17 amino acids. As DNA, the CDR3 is TGTGCCAGCAGTTCCCCCCTCGGTTCTCCCCCTCAAAACATTCAGTACTTC. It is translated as CASSSPLGSPPQNIQYF. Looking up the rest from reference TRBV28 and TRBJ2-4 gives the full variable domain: DVKVTQSSRYLVKRTGEKVFLECVQDMDHENMFWYRQDPGLGLRLIYFSYDVKMKEKGDIPEGYSVSREKKERFSLILESASTNQTSMYLCASSSPLGSPPQNIQYFGAGTRLSVL.

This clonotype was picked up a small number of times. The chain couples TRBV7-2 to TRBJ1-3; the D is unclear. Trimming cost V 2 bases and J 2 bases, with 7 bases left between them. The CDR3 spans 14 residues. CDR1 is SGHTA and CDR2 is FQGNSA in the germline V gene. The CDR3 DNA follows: TGTGCCAGCAGCTTAAAACCGGCTGGAAACACCATATATTTT. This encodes CASSLKPAGNTIYF. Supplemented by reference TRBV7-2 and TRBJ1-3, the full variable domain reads GAGVSQSPSNKVTEKGKDVELRCDPISGHTALYWYRQSLGQGLEFLIYFQGNSAPDKSGLPSDRFSAERTGGSVSTLTIQRTQQEDSAVYLCASSLKPAGNTIYFGEGSWLTVV.

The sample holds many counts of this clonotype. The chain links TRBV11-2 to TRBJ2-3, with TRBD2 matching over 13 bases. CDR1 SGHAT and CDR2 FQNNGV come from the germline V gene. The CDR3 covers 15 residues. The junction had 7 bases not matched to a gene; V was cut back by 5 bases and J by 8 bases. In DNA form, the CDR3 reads TGTGCCAGCAGCCCTAGGACTAGCGGGAGCTTTACGCAGTATTTT. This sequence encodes CASSPRTSGSFTQYF.

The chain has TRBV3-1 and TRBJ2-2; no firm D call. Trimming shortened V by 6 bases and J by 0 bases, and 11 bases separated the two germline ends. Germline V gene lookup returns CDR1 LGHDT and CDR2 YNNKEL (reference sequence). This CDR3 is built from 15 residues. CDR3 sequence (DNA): TGTGCCAGCAGGGTCAGCTTCGCGAACACCGGGGAGCTGTTTTTT. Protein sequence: CASRVSFANTGELFF.

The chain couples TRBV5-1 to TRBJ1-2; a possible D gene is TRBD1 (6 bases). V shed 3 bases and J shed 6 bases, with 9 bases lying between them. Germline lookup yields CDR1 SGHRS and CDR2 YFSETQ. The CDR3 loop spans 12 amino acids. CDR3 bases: TGCGCCAGCAGCTCGCAGGGGCATGGCTACACCTTC. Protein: CASSSQGHGYTF.

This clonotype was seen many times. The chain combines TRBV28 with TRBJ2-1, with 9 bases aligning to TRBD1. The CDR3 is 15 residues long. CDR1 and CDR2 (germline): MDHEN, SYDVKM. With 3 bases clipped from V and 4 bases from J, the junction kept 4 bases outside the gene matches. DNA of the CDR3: TGTGCCAGCAGTTTCCCCGGGACAGGGTACAATGAGCAGTTCTTC. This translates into CASSFPGTGYNEQFF.

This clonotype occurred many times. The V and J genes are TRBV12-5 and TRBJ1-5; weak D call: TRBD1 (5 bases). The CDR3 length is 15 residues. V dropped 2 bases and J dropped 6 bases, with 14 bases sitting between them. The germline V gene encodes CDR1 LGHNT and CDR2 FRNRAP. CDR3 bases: TGTGCTAGTGGTTTGCAGGGAGGGAACCTTCAGCCCCAGCATTTT. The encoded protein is CASGLQGGNLQPQHF.

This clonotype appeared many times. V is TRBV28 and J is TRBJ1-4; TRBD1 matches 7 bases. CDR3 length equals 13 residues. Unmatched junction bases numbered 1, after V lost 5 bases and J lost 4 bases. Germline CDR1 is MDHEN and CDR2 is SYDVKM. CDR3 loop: CASSRDSNEKLFF. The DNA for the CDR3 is TGTGCCAGCAGTCGGGACAGTAATGAAAAACTGTTTTTT.

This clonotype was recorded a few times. Written as DNA, the CDR3 is TGTGCCAGCAGCCCCGCCATACCGATACTGGACAGGGACTATGGCTACACCTTC. Translated: CASSPAIPILDRDYGYTF. This chain connects TRBV5-6 to TRBJ1-2, with TRBD1 matching over 8 bases. Germline CDR1 SGHDT, CDR2 YYEEEE. V shed 4 bases and J 3 bases; nucleotides not matched to a gene: 17. The CDR3 contains 18 residues.

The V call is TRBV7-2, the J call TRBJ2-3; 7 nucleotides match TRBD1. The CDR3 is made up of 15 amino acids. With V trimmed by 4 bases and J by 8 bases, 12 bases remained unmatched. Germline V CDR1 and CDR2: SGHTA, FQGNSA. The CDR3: CASSSGRQGPGTQYF. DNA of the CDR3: TGTGCCAGCAGCTCCGGACGACAGGGTCCAGGTACGCAGTATTTT.

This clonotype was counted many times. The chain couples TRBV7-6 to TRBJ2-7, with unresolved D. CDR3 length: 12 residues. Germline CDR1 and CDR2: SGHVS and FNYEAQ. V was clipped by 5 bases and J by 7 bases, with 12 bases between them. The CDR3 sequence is CASSHTHREQYF. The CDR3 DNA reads TGTGCCAGCAGCCATACACACCGGGAGCAGTACTTC.

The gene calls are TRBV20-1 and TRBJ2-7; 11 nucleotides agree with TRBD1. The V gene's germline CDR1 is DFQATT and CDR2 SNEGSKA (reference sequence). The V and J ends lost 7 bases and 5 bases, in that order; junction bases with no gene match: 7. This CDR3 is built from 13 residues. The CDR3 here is CSGPGQGEDEQYF. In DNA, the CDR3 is TGCAGTGGTCCGGGACAGGGGGAGGACGAGCAGTACTTC.

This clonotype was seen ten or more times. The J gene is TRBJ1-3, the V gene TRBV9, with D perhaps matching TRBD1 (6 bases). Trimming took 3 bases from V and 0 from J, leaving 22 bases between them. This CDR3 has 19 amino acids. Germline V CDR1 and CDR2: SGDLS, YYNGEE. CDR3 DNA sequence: TGTGCCAGCAGCGGAGGCCAAACTTTCCAGGGGTTCTCTGGAAACACCATATATTTT. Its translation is CASSGGQTFQGFSGNTIYF.

The CDR3 DNA sequence: TGCAGTGCTAGGGGGGCTAATCAGCCCCAGCATTTT. As protein: CSARGANQPQHF. V gene TRBV20-1 combines with J gene TRBJ1-5; a weak D match, TRBD1 (6 bases). Per the germline V gene, CDR1 is DFQATT and CDR2 is SNEGSKA (reference sequence). The CDR3 contains 12 residues. Trimming shortened V by 3 bases and J by 4 bases, and 7 bases separated the two germline ends.

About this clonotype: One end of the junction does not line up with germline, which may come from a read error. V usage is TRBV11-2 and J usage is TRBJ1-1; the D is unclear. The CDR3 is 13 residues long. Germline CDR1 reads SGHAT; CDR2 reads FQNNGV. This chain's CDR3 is CAGSFEVNTEAFF. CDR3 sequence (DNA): TGTGCCGGCAGCTTCGAAGTGAACACTGAAGCTTTCTTT.